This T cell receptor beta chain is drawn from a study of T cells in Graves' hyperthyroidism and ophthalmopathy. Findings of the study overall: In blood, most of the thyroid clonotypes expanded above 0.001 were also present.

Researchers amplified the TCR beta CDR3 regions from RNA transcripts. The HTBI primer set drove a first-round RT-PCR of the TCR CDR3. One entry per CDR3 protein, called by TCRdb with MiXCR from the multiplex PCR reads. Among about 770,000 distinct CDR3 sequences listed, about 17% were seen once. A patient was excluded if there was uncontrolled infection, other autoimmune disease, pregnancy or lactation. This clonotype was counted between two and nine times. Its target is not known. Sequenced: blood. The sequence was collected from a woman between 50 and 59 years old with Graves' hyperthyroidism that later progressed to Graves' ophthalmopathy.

The CDR3 loop reads CASSYGSGSGANVLTF. DNA of the CDR3: TGTGCCAGCAGTTACGGGTCCGGGTCAGGGGCCAACGTCCTGACTTTC. The rearrangement joins TRBV6-2 or TRBV6-3 to TRBJ2-6; no clear D gene. The CDR3 spans 16 residues. Trimming removed 2 bases at V and 4 bases at J, with 12 bases between. Per germline, CDR1 MNHEY and CDR2 SVGEGT.